The clone carrying this T cell receptor beta chain came up many times. Its antigen is not known. In the authors' workflow: There were a median of approximately 88,000 TCRs per sample, with a range from roughly 20,000 to 750,000. TCRdb analysed the 5' RACE reads with MiXCR anew, one entry per CDR3 protein. None of the V and J calls come from the authors' own analysis; TCRdb made them. The sample has about 81,000 distinct CDR3 sequences, roughly 8% seen once. Sequencing started from total RNA isolated from unfractionated whole blood. The data originate from a study of human T cells and chemical hapten exposure. Study findings and constraints: High-frequency TCRs, those above 1 in 1000, stayed the same after DPC sensitization.

Trimming stripped 0 bases from V and 0 bases from J, with 15 bases between. CDR3 size: 18 residues. The germline V gene encodes CDR1 LGHNA and CDR2 YNFKEQ. The TCR comes from a male donor in good health. J is TRBJ1-3 and V is TRBV4-2; D not certain. The CDR3, as DNA: TGTGCCAGCAGCCAAGATTGGGAAAGAGGTTCCTCTGGAAACACCATATATTTT. It is translated as CASSQDWERGSSGNTIYF.